These T cell receptor beta chains were read from a single sample in a study of blood T cell repertoires in COVID-19. The assay was immunoSEQ multiplex PCR, and TCRdb's table has in-frame clones only and misses some. In the table there are 290,000 or so clones, 87% of which are singletons. Sequenced input: peripheral blood. Source of these receptors: a man aged 18-30 years with active or convalescent COVID-19. CDR3s include the opening cysteine and the closing phenylalanine or tryptophan. The D gene is left open where the match is weak. Clone size appears in some rows only: once, few, many, or a class for an expanded clone.

clone size	V gene	CDR3 length	D gene	J gene	CDR3 protein	CDR3 DNA
NA	TRBV5-4	16	NA	TRBJ2-3	CASSPSTRGPTDTQYF	TGTGCCAGCAGCCCTTCGACTAGGGGCCCCACAGATACGCAGTATTTT
NA	TRBV2	14	NA	TRBJ1-3	CASEGVYSGNTIYF	TGTGCCAGCGAAGGGGTTTACTCTGGAAACACCATATATTTT
NA	TRBV7-3	14	TRBD1	TRBJ2-7	CASSPTPDRVEQYF	TGTGCCAGCAGCCCGACCCCGGACAGGGTCGAGCAGTACTTC
NA	TRBV28	17	TRBD2	TRBJ2-3	CASSRDLSGSPTDTQYF	TGTGCCAGCAGCCGCGATTTGAGCGGGAGCCCCACAGATACGCAGTATTTT
NA	TRBV3-1/TRBV3-2	18	NA	TRBJ1-4	CASSQVWEGNRRGEKLFF	TGTGCCAGCAGCCAAGTGTGGGAGGGGAACCGGCGGGGTGAAAAACTGTTTTTT
NA	TRBV5-5	17	TRBD1	TRBJ1-3	CASSPRDRGLSGNTIYF	TGTGCCAGCAGCCCCCGGGACAGGGGACTTTCTGGAAACACCATATATTTT
NA	TRBV27	13	NA	TRBJ2-5	CASRDSGQETQYF	TGTGCCAGCAGGGACAGTGGGCAAGAGACCCAGTACTTC
NA	TRBV4-3	15	NA	TRBJ1-2	CASSQALANLNGYTF	TGCGCCAGCAGCCAAGCCCTAGCTAACCTAAATGGCTACACCTTC
NA	TRBV28	15	NA	TRBJ2-2	CASSSMGQNTGELFF	TGTGCCAGCAGTTCTATGGGACAGAACACCGGGGAGCTGTTTTTT
NA	TRBV5-1	14	TRBD1	TRBJ1-2	CASSLIQGEEGYTF	TGCGCCAGCAGCTTGATACAGGGGGAAGAAGGCTACACCTTC
NA	TRBV7-2	15	NA	TRBJ2-7	CASSPNGIPSYEQYF	TGTGCCAGCAGCCCCAACGGGATCCCCTCCTACGAGCAGTACTTC
NA	TRBV4-3	17	TRBD1	TRBJ2-2	CASSHLPGQRRTGELFF	TGCGCCAGCAGCCACCTTCCGGGACAGAGAAGAACCGGGGAGCTGTTTTTT
NA	TRBV6-5	14	NA	TRBJ1-5	CASSGGGTRQPQHF	TGTGCCAGCAGCGGGGGGGGTACCAGACAGCCCCAGCATTTT
many	TRBV6-6	16	TRBD2	TRBJ2-3	CASSYSGGDGADTQYF	TGTGCCAGCAGTTACTCGGGAGGGGACGGCGCAGATACGCAGTATTTT
NA	TRBV7-3	16	TRBD2	TRBJ2-7	CASSPTPSGSTKEQYF	TGTGCCAGCAGCCCCACCCCCAGCGGGAGTACCAAGGAGCAGTACTTC
few	TRBV5-1	16	NA	TRBJ2-7	CASSLVMGVGTYEQYF	TGCGCCAGCAGCTTGGTAATGGGAGTAGGTACCTACGAGCAGTACTTC